One and the same sample provided the 15 T cell receptor beta chains below, sequenced in a study of blood T cell repertoires in COVID-19. This table comes from immunoSEQ multiplex PCR, and its TCRdb copy is limited to in-frame clones, with some not included. The sample shows some 250,000 clones, 75% to 90% of them seen only once. Source material: peripheral blood. These receptors were taken from a woman aged 25 to 45 who had recovered from COVID-19.

The chain joins TRBV27 to TRBJ2-4; 12 nucleotides line up with TRBD2. CDR1 is MNHEY and CDR2 is SMNVEV in the germline V gene (reference sequence). The CDR3 is made up of 18 amino acids. V lost 3 bases and J lost 1; bases outside the gene matches: 7. The CDR3 reads CASSLRLAGGRAKNIQYF. The CDR3 DNA reads TGTGCCAGCAGTTTGCGGCTAGCGGGGGGGCGGGCCAAAAACATTCAGTACTTC.

V gene TRBV5-4 combines with J gene TRBJ2-1, with 8 bases lining up with TRBD2. This CDR3 spans 17 amino acids. V shed 3 bases, J shed 9 bases, and the junction held 17 bases outside the gene matches. CDR1 and CDR2 (germline): SGHNT, YYREEE (reference sequence). This CDR3 is CASSSPPGLGQHGEQFF. Here the CDR3 DNA reads TGTGCCAGCAGCTCACCACCGGGACTAGGGCAACATGGTGAGCAGTTCTTC.

The V and J genes are TRBV2 and TRBJ1-4; D is undetermined. CDR3 length: 11 residues. The germline V gene encodes CDR1 SNHLY and CDR2 FYNNEI. Deletions cut 5 bases from V and 5 bases from J, with 3 bases between. The CDR3 coding sequence is TGTGCCAGCAGTATAAATGAAAAACTGTTTTTT. Its translation is CASSINEKLFF.

This clone was counted a single time. The genes are TRBV19 and TRBJ2-3; TRBD2 matches 8 bases. The germline CDR1 and CDR2 sequences are LNHDA and SQIVND (reference sequence). The CDR3 totals 16 residues. The chain's CDR3 is CATSRRGGGRTDTQYF. The CDR3 region has the DNA TGTGCGACCAGCCGGCGGGGCGGGGGGCGCACAGATACGCAGTATTTT.

This sequence joins TRBV5-4 and TRBJ2-1; perhaps TRBD1 as D (5 bases). Per germline, CDR1 SGHNT and CDR2 YYREEE (reference sequence). This CDR3 is built from 12 residues. Trimming removed 1 base at V and 11 bases at J, with 10 bases between. The CDR3 nucleotides read TGTGCCAGCAGCTTGCCTAGGGGCCAGCAGTTCTTC. As protein: CASSLPRGQQFF.

This chain joins TRBV18 and TRBJ1-1; D unclear. The CDR3 extends over 12 amino acids. V lost 2 bases and J 11 bases, leaving 12 bases between the germline ends. Germline V gene sequence: CDR1 KGHSH, CDR2 LQKENI. CDR3 sequence (DNA): TGTGCCAGCTCACCATCGGTTTTAGAGGCTTTCTTT. This encodes CASSPSVLEAFF.

This sequence joins TRBV4-3 and TRBJ2-1, with 10 nucleotides matching TRBD2. Germline V gives CDR1 LGHNA, CDR2 YSLEER. The CDR3 sequence is 16 residues long. V gave up 2 bases and J gave up 0 bases; unmatched junction bases: 1. CDR3 coding DNA: TGCGCCAGCAGCCAATGGACTAGCGGCTCCTACAATGAGCAGTTCTTC. This encodes CASSQWTSGSYNEQFF.

This clone turned up a few times. The chain recombines TRBV7-2 with TRBJ2-3; TRBD2 aligns across 7 bases. The CDR3 is 15 amino acids. V lost 4 bases to trimming and J lost 1 base; unmatched junction nucleotides: 5. CDR1 is SGHTA, CDR2 FQGNSA, per germline. The CDR3 sequence is CASSYDAGGTDTQYF. DNA for the CDR3: TGTGCCAGCAGCTATGATGCGGGGGGCACAGATACGCAGTATTTT.

This clone was observed a single time. The chain is built from TRBV30 and TRBJ2-7; weak D call: TRBD2 (5 bases). This CDR3 is 12 amino acids long. Trimming shortened V by 2 bases and J by 1 base, and 6 bases separated the two germline ends. Germline loops: CDR1 GTSNPN, CDR2 SVGIG (reference sequence). The CDR3 bases are TGTGCCTGGAGTCGGGAATCCTACGAGCAGTACTTC. Translation: CAWSRESYEQYF.

The chain joins TRBV3-1 (or the pseudogene TRBV3-2) to TRBJ1-3; D might be TRBD1 (6 bases). Germline lookup yields CDR1 LGHDT and CDR2 YNNKEL (reference sequence). This CDR3 has 16 residues. The V end was cut by 3 bases, the J end by 2 bases, with 14 bases between. The CDR3 nucleotides are TGTGCCAGCAGCCAGGGTACAGGGCTCACTGGAAACACCATATATTTT. This gives the protein CASSQGTGLTGNTIYF.

This chain uses TRBV7-9 with TRBJ2-1, with 7 bases identical to TRBD2. The CDR3 is 13 amino acids. V dropped 5 bases and J dropped 6; count of bases not matched to a gene: 4. Germline V CDR1 and CDR2: SEHNR, FQNEAQ (reference sequence). DNA for the CDR3: TGTGCCAGCAGCCCTTCTAGCGGCAATGAGCAGTTCTTC. Protein: CASSPSSGNEQFF.

This chain uses TRBV5-1 with TRBJ1-1, with D uncertain. V was pared by 2 bases and J by 1 base, with 6 bases between. The germline CDR1 and CDR2 sequences are SGHRS and YFSETQ. The CDR3 has 13 amino acids. The CDR3: CASSFASNTEAFF. In DNA form, the CDR3 reads TGCGCCAGCAGCTTTGCGTCGAACACTGAAGCTTTCTTT.

The chain carries TRBV7-9 and TRBJ1-1; 7 bases line up with TRBD1. CDR3 length: 15 residues. In germline, CDR1 is SEHNR, CDR2 FQNEAQ (reference sequence). V dropped 6 bases and J dropped 1; count of bases not matched to a gene: 8. Here the CDR3 reads CASRTTGTENTEAFF. CDR3 nucleotide sequence: TGTGCCAGCAGAACAACCGGGACAGAGAACACTGAAGCTTTCTTT.

This clone has more than one count but fewer than ten. Other nucleotide sequences in the sample specify the same CDR3. The chain carries TRBV5-1 and TRBJ2-5, with a possible D match to TRBD1 (6 bases). Looked up from germline, CDR1 is SGHRS and CDR2 is YFSETQ. The V end lost 4 bases, the J end lost 2 bases, and 12 bases lay between the germline ends. This CDR3 comprises 14 residues. CDR3 coding DNA: TGCGCCAGCAGCCTAGGGACATTACAAGAGACCCAGTACTTC. Encoded protein: CASSLGTLQETQYF.

This clone was counted between two and nine times. This rearrangement joins TRBV29-1 to TRBJ1-1, with TRBD1 matching over 7 bases. The CDR3 runs 13 residues. Germline trimming cut 6 bases from V and 2 bases from J; bases unmatched to any gene: 6. Germline loops: CDR1 SQVTM, CDR2 ANQGSEA. For the CDR3, the DNA is TGCAGCGTGGAGGGGACAGCTAACACTGAAGCTTTCTTT. Translation gives CSVEGTANTEAFF.